This T cell receptor (beta chain) appears in the sequencing data of a study of blood T cells in healthy people across ages. Findings of the study overall: Naive T cell percentage by flow cytometry tracked strongly with beta diversity. Nothing was known about donor CMV status, and this possibly confounded expanded clonotype changes.

From germline, CDR1 is MDHEN and CDR2 SYDVKM. Trimming left V 5 bases short and J 3 bases short, with 14 bases between. The CDR3 is 15 amino acids. A sample-barcoded 5' primer and a J-beta primer mix were used in a second PCR of roughly 7 to 11 cycles. Per sample, CDR3-containing paired-end reads numbered at least 3 million. From the 5' RACE reads, TCRdb called clonotypes with MiXCR, one entry per CDR3 protein. The sample consists of hundreds of thousands of distinct CDR3 sequences, about 48% of them appearing once. This clonotype appeared a few times. Its cognate antigen is unknown. PBMCs numbering at least 6 million were isolated per sample.

The source of this sequence is a man aged 25 to 45 in good health. The material sequenced was blood. V and J are TRBV28 and TRBJ1-5; D possibly corresponds to TRBD1 (6 bases). DNA of the CDR3: TGTGCCAGCAGTAGCCCGGGGGCGATCAATCAGCCCCAGCATTTT. Translated: CASSSPGAINQPQHF.